This T cell receptor beta chain was obtained from a study of T cell changes during pregnancy in multiple sclerosis. This CDR3 region has 14 residues. Germline V gives CDR1 ENHRY, CDR2 SYGVKD. J gave up 9 bases and V 2 bases, and 1 base lay outside the gene matches. Assay used: immunoSEQ multiplex PCR; TCRdb lists only in-frame clones, some missing. The sample lists approximately 50,000 clones, around 91% occurring once. Here the sequenced sample was peripheral blood, taken in the third trimester of pregnancy. The chain is built from TRBV10-3 and TRBJ1-6, with TRBD1 matching 10 bases. The source of this sequence is a female donor in good health, enrolled as a control in a pregnancy study. CDR3: CAISERTGGSPLHF. In DNA form, the CDR3 reads TGTGCCATCAGTGAGAGGACAGGGGGTTCACCCCTCCACTTT.